This T cell receptor beta chain was sequenced in a study of CD8+CD57+ T cells in acquired aplastic anemia. For the study at large: Quantities of DNA derived from sorted CD4+ and CD8+ cells averaged 3.2 ug. Findings of the study overall: It was found that roughly 31 CD8+ CDR3 sequences were shared between patients and controls.

Germline lookup yields CDR1 SEHNR and CDR2 FQNEAQ (reference sequence). CDR3 length equals 12 residues. With 4 bases removed from V and 6 bases from J, the gap between germline ends came to 7 bases. CD8+CD57+ cell expansion had been shown by flow cytometry in patients chosen for sequencing. All participating patients were living with severe acquired aplastic anemia. Patients had not yet gotten any therapy when their blood was taken for sampling. Genomic DNA was employed as the template in profiling TCR beta VDJ and CDR3. TCRdb passed the reads through MiXCR, listing each CDR3 protein once. The top ten clones hold 7.8% of a sample with roughly 250,000 distinct CDR3 sequences, approximately 45% of them seen once. This clonotype showed up many times. What it binds is unknown.

The V call is TRBV7-9, the J call TRBJ1-3; D is unresolved. Sequenced: sorted CD4+, CD8+, or CD8+CD57+ T cells (not recorded which) from PBMCs. This sequence originates from a human donor with aplastic anemia. For the CDR3, the DNA is TGTGCCAGCAGCTCCAGATCAAACACCATATATTTT. Translated, it gives CASSSRSNTIYF.